This paragraph covers one TCR beta chain sequence. This record comes from a study of blood T cell repertoires in COVID-19. The wider study: PBMCs, B-cell-depleted T cells, or T cells were the source of the cDNA or gDNA that made up the material.

Here immunoSEQ multiplex PCR was the method, and the copy in TCRdb shows in-frame clones only, minus some. Here the sample spans 200,000 to 250,000 clones, roughly 84% being singletons. Sequencing was performed on peripheral blood. This TCR was recovered from a man aged 35-49 years with acute or convalescent COVID-19.

As DNA, the CDR3 is TGTGCCAGCAGTCGCGGACAGGGTTGGAATTCACCCCTCCACTTT. Amino acid sequence: CASSRGQGWNSPLHF. V gene TRBV6-2 or TRBV6-3 combines with J gene TRBJ1-6, with TRBD1 matching over 8 bases. This CDR3 has 15 amino acids. The germline CDR1 and CDR2 sequences are MNHEY and SVGEGT. The trim removed 5 bases at V and 7 bases at J, leaving 7 bases unmatched.